The clone carrying this T cell receptor (beta chain) was counted many times. Its antigen remains unidentified. With no exceptions, donors were healthy Caucasians. This sample stems from a study of identical twins. Study-wide results and caveats: It was out-of-frame TCR alpha sharing in monozygotic twins that models underestimated. Invariant MAIT and iNKT cells are populations that could partly confound zero-insertion analyses. Cord blood beta clonotypes that were abundant carried fewer insertions, and memory repertoires showed no such trend.

CDR1 is MNHEY and CDR2 is SMNVEV in the germline V gene (reference sequence). The CDR3 extends over 15 amino acids. After removal of 0 bases from V and 3 bases from J, the junction contained 3 bases not matched to a gene. TCRdb re-called the 5' RACE reads with MiXCR, one entry per CDR3 protein. Here the sample spans 420,000 or so distinct CDR3 sequences, about 18% being singletons. The sequence came from a man aged 50 or older in good health. The chain recombines TRBV27 with TRBJ2-7; 9 bases fit TRBD2. The sample taken for sequencing was naive T cells sorted from blood. The CDR3 reads CASSLSLAGLYEQYF. DNA of the CDR3: TGTGCCAGCAGTTTATCCCTAGCGGGACTCTACGAGCAGTACTTC.